What follows are 19 T cell receptor beta chains derived from one specimen sequenced in a study of PD-1 blockade in classical Hodgkin lymphoma. Clones were sequenced by immunoSEQ multiplex PCR, and TCRdb holds only the in-frame ones, with some missing. The sample contains approximately 93,000 clones, approximately 78% of which appear only once. Sample time point: cycle 4 day 1 (C4D1), after less than seven weeks of nivolumab. Each patient relapsed following autologous stem cell transplantation, and prior brentuximab vedotin exposure differed. Sequences were derived from peripheral blood mononuclear cells (PBMCs), sampled before the fourth cycle of nivolumab. The receptors come from a human donor with classical Hodgkin lymphoma.

This clone has a single count. J is TRBJ2-3 and V is TRBV19; TRBD2 aligns across 11 bases. Germline assignment: CDR1 LNHDA and CDR2 SQIVND (reference sequence). The ends lost 3 bases at V and 4 bases at J; junction bases unmatched: 9. The CDR3 is 17 amino acids. The CDR3 is CASSITSGGYGADTQYF. The CDR3 DNA reads as TGTGCCAGTAGTATCACTAGCGGGGGATACGGGGCAGATACGCAGTATTTT.

The sample holds a few counts of this clone. This chain uses TRBV5-4 with TRBJ1-4, with 7 nucleotides matching TRBD1. Germline lookup yields CDR1 SGHNT and CDR2 YYREEE (reference sequence). V was clipped by 3 bases and J by 7 bases; unmatched bases: 3. The CDR3 has 13 residues. This chain's CDR3 is CASSWTGTEKLFF. The CDR3 coding sequence is TGTGCCAGCAGCTGGACAGGAACTGAAAAACTGTTTTTT.

In its sample, this clone was seen once. This same CDR3 is encoded by further DNA sequences in the sample. The rearrangement uses TRBV6-5 and TRBJ2-1; TRBD1 agrees at 9 bases. Germline loops: CDR1 MNHEY, CDR2 SVGAGI. Trimming removed 0 bases from V and 3 bases from J; junction bases left unmatched: 3. The CDR3 sequence is 16 residues long. The CDR3, as DNA: TGTGCCAGCAGTTACTCGACAGGGGGAAGCTACAATGAGCAGTTCTTC. Translating gives CASSYSTGGSYNEQFF.

This clone was recorded once. This chain joins TRBV2 and TRBJ1-5; 9 bases are a match to TRBD1. The V and J ends lost 4 bases and 6 bases, in that order; junction bases with no gene match: 7. The CDR3 is 15 residues long. CDR1 and CDR2 from the germline V gene are SNHLY and FYNNEI. The CDR3 loop reads CASSGSGTGFQPQHF. The CDR3 coding sequence is TGTGCCAGCAGTGGGTCCGGGACAGGGTTTCAGCCCCAGCATTTT.

The rearrangement uses TRBV11-1 and TRBJ2-3; no firm D call. The CDR3 is 13 residues long. Trimming cost V 3 bases and J 6 bases, with 10 bases left between them. In germline, CDR1 is SGHAT, CDR2 FQDESV (reference sequence). CDR3 loop: CASSLSFGDTQYF. The CDR3 DNA reads TGTGCCAGCAGCTTGTCTTTCGGCGATACGCAGTATTTT.

This chain links TRBV7-8 with TRBJ2-3; 10 nucleotides align to TRBD2. The CDR3 totals 16 residues. The germline CDR1 and CDR2 sequences are SGHVS and FQNEAQ. Losses at the gene ends were 5 bases for V and 2 bases for J; bases not matched to a gene: 7. The CDR3 DNA is TGTGCCAGCAGCGCCTGGACTAGCGGATACACAGATACGCAGTATTTT. This encodes CASSAWTSGYTDTQYF.

DNA for the CDR3: TGCGCCAGCAGCTTGGAGGGGCTTATCTACAATGAGCAGTTCTTC. Encoded protein: CASSLEGLIYNEQFF. V and J are TRBV5-1 and TRBJ2-1; the D gene is possibly TRBD1 (5 bases). V was pared by 0 bases and J by 3 bases, with 10 bases between. Germline assignment: CDR1 SGHRS and CDR2 YFSETQ. CDR3 size: 15 residues.

The chain combines TRBV5-4 with TRBJ2-5; D perhaps matches TRBD2 (6 bases). This CDR3 has 15 residues. V gave up 0 bases and J gave up 2 bases, with 11 bases separating them. Germline V gene data show CDR1 as SGHNT and CDR2 as YYREEE (reference sequence). This CDR3 is CASSLGSGVQETQYF. The DNA for the CDR3 is TGTGCCAGCAGCTTGGGTAGCGGAGTTCAAGAGACCCAGTACTTC.

Remarks on this clone: The same CDR3 also results from other DNA sequences found in this sample. V gene TRBV7-9 combines with J gene TRBJ1-2, with D possibly matching TRBD1 (5 bases). This CDR3 is built from 13 residues. CDR1 and CDR2 (germline): SEHNR, FQNEAQ (reference sequence). Between the trimmed V and J ends, which lost 2 bases and 6 bases, there was a span of 10 bases. The CDR3 DNA reads TGTGCCAGCAGCTTATCGGGGGAAGATGGCTACACCTTC. Protein: CASSLSGEDGYTF.

The chain carries TRBV28 and TRBJ2-2; 12 bases match TRBD2. The CDR3 extends over 15 amino acids. The V gene end was trimmed by 2 bases and the J gene end by 6 bases; junction bases not matched to a gene: 1. The germline V gene has CDR1 MDHEN and CDR2 SYDVKM. Here the CDR3 DNA reads TGTGCCAGCAGTTTAGGACTAGCGGGACCCGGGGAGCTGTTTTTT. Amino acid sequence: CASSLGLAGPGELFF.

The chain joins TRBV5-4 to TRBJ2-6, with 10 bases that match TRBD2. The ends lost 2 bases at V and 2 bases at J; junction bases unmatched: 4. The CDR3 extends over 17 amino acids. Germline values: CDR1 SGHNT, CDR2 YYREEE (reference sequence). The CDR3 loop is CASSLTSGAAGANVLTF. The CDR3 DNA reads as TGTGCCAGCAGCTTAACTAGCGGGGCTGCTGGGGCCAACGTCCTGACTTTC.

The V call is TRBV6-4, the J call TRBJ2-1; 10 bases line up with TRBD2. The CDR3 spans 15 residues. V dropped 2 bases and J dropped 4; count of bases not matched to a gene: 2. CDR1 and CDR2 (germline): MRHNA, SNTAGT. The CDR3 DNA is TGTGCCAGCAGTGACGAAGCGGGGGGGTACAATGAGCAGTTCTTC. Its protein is CASSDEAGGYNEQFF.

The chain links TRBV11-3 to TRBJ2-7, with 9 bases matching TRBD1. Germline CDR1 reads SGHNT; CDR2 reads YENEEA. V gave up 3 bases and J gave up 2 bases; unmatched junction bases: 5. The CDR3 spans 15 residues. The CDR3 loop reads CASSFLTGGPYEQYF. In DNA form, the CDR3 reads TGTGCCAGCAGCTTCCTAACAGGGGGCCCCTACGAGCAGTACTTC.

V and J are TRBV5-1 and TRBJ2-2, with 9 bases matching TRBD1. Germline loops: CDR1 SGHRS, CDR2 YFSETQ. V gave up 4 bases and J gave up 6 bases; unmatched junction bases: 13. The CDR3 has 17 residues. CDR3 loop: CASSPDLGQGSAGELFF. CDR3 nucleotides: TGCGCCAGCAGCCCAGATTTGGGACAGGGTTCTGCCGGGGAGCTGTTTTTT.

The CDR3 coding sequence is TGTGCCAGCAGACCCTCGGGACCTTTTAATCAGCCCCAGCATTTT. Translated: CASRPSGPFNQPQHF. V usage is TRBV2 and J usage is TRBJ1-5, with D possibly being TRBD1 (5 bases). From germline, CDR1 is SNHLY and CDR2 FYNNEI. The ends were cut back, 6 bases at V and 4 bases at J, with 16 bases in the middle. The CDR3 sequence is 15 residues long.

This clone was detected a few times. The chain employs TRBV28 and TRBJ1-5; D gene uncertain. The V end lost 3 bases, the J end lost 0 bases, and 15 bases lay between the germline ends. There are 17 residues in the CDR3. The germline gives CDR1 MDHEN, CDR2 SYDVKM. In DNA, the CDR3 is TGTGCCAGCAGTTTGGTGCTAGGGAGCCATAGCAATCAGCCCCAGCATTTT. Protein sequence: CASSLVLGSHSNQPQHF.

The chain is built from TRBV11-2 and TRBJ1-1; maybe TRBD1 (6 bases). The CDR3 runs to 13 residues. Germline CDR1 is SGHAT and CDR2 is FQNNGV. V shed 4 bases and J shed 8 bases, with 14 bases lying between them. CDR3 DNA: TGTGCCAGCAGCTCGGACAGTCCTCTAGAAGCTTTCTTT. Amino acid sequence: CASSSDSPLEAFF. Complete variable domain (other parts from reference TRBV11-2 and TRBJ1-1): EAGVAQSPRYKIIEKRQSVAFWCNPISGHATLYWYQQILGQGPKLLIQFQNNGVVDDSQLPKDRFSAERLKGVDSTLKIQPAKLEDSAVYLCASSSDSPLEAFFGQGTRLTVV.

The gene calls are TRBV19 and TRBJ1-5; D is possibly TRBD1 (6 bases). The germline V and J ends were trimmed by 6 bases and 7 bases, with 16 bases remaining between them. The CDR3 loop spans 14 amino acids. The germline V gene encodes CDR1 LNHDA and CDR2 SQIVND (reference sequence). Here the CDR3 reads CASSPEGGRQPQHF. Here the CDR3 DNA reads TGTGCCAGTAGCCCGGAGGGGGGACGGCAGCCCCAGCATTTT.

The sample holds a few counts of this clone. J is TRBJ1-2 and V is TRBV5-1, with 8 bases identical to TRBD1. The CDR3 sequence is 15 residues long. Germline V gene lookup returns CDR1 SGHRS and CDR2 YFSETQ. J lost 7 bases, V lost 4 bases, and 12 bases had no gene match. CDR3 bases: TGCGCCAGCAGCCCGAGACAGGGGACAGTCGGTGGCTACACCTTC. Protein sequence: CASSPRQGTVGGYTF. Full variable domain (missing parts from reference TRBV5-1 and TRBJ1-2): KAGVTQTPRYLIKTRGQQVTLSCSPISGHRSVSWYQQTPGQGLQFLFEYFSETQRNKGNFPGRFSGRQFSNSRSEMNVSTLELGDSALYLCASSPRQGTVGGYTFGSGTRLTVV.